Below are 16 T cell receptor beta chains sequenced from a single sample in a study of cytomegalovirus exposure and HLA in healthy donors. The PCR had 60 Vbeta and 13 Jbeta primers. TCRdb's table, derived via immunoSEQ multiplex PCR, lists solely in-frame clones and lacks some. This table holds some 190,000 clones, approximately 80% found once. The sequenced material came from PBMCs. Receptor source: a girl aged 10-17 years in good health and CMV-seropositive.

The rearrangement links TRBV30 to TRBJ1-5; 8 positions agree with TRBD1. This CDR3 region has 13 residues. Trimming took 5 bases from V and 6 from J; bases not matched to a gene: 6. The germline gives CDR1 GTSNPN, CDR2 SVGIG (reference sequence). The CDR3 sequence is CAWGQGLGQPQHF. CDR3 bases: TGTGCCTGGGGACAGGGTTTAGGTCAGCCCCAGCATTTT.

V gene TRBV15 combines with J gene TRBJ2-7, with 8 bases matching TRBD1. Germline CDR1 LNHNV, CDR2 YYDKDF (reference sequence). The CDR3 runs to 14 residues. Trimming cost V 5 bases and J 2 bases; bases outside gene matches: 5. The CDR3, as DNA: TGTGCCACCAGCCCGAGGACAGGGCCCTACGAGCAGTACTTC. It translates to CATSPRTGPYEQYF.

The CDR3, as DNA: TGTGCCAGCAGTTACCGACTAGCGAACACCGGGGAGCTGTTTTTT. This codes for CASSYRLANTGELFF. The chain links TRBV6-5 to TRBJ2-2; D may be TRBD2 (6 bases). The V end lost 2 bases, the J end lost 0 bases, and 7 bases lay between the germline ends. The CDR3 sequence is 15 residues long. Germline assignment: CDR1 MNHEY and CDR2 SVGAGI.

The V and J genes are TRBV7-2 and TRBJ2-3; a weak D match, TRBD2 (5 bases). CDR1 and CDR2 (germline): SGHTA, FQGNSA. This CDR3 has 14 residues. Trimming took 6 bases from V and 2 from J, leaving 12 bases between them. Written as DNA, the CDR3 is TGTGCCAGCAGGTCGGCGGGCGCCACAGATACGCAGTATTTT. Its translation: CASRSAGATDTQYF.

The V and J genes are TRBV13 and TRBJ2-1; perhaps TRBD1 as D (5 bases). Germline V lookup: CDR1 PRHDT, CDR2 FYEKMQ (reference sequence). This CDR3 contains 15 residues. V shed 5 bases and J shed 5 bases, with 16 bases lying between them. CDR3: CASSPPLGRDNEQFF. In DNA form, the CDR3 reads TGTGCCAGCAGCCCTCCCCTGGGCAGGGACAATGAGCAGTTCTTC.

This clone was observed a handful of times. V is TRBV11-3 and J is TRBJ1-1; D is unclear. CDR1 and CDR2 (germline): SGHNT, YENEEA. V lost 1 base, J lost 5 bases, and 8 bases lay in between. This CDR3 spans 13 amino acids. This CDR3 is CASSLALETEAFF. The CDR3 bases are TGTGCCAGCAGCTTAGCTTTGGAGACTGAAGCTTTCTTT.

CDR3 nucleotide sequence: TGTGCCAGCACCGCGTTCTGGAGCTCCTACAATGAGCAGTTCTTC. This encodes CASTAFWSSYNEQFF. The chain links TRBV6-5 to TRBJ2-1; D is unresolved. Trimming took 7 bases from V and 0 from J, leaving 13 bases between them. Per the germline V gene, CDR1 is MNHEY and CDR2 is SVGAGI. CDR3 size: 15 residues.

About this clone: The same CDR3 is also encoded by other DNA sequences in this sample. This chain uses TRBV12-5 with TRBJ1-1, with D hard to call. The CDR3 has 12 amino acids. Trimming took 6 bases from V and 5 from J, leaving 10 bases between them. Germline V gene lookup returns CDR1 LGHNT and CDR2 FRNRAP. CDR3 coding DNA: TGTGCTAGTGGGCTAGGAGGAACTGAAGCTTTCTTT. Amino acid sequence: CASGLGGTEAFF.

This chain uses TRBV5-1 with TRBJ2-2; a weak D match, TRBD1 (5 bases). V was pared by 1 base and J by 0 bases, with 10 bases between. CDR1 SGHRS and CDR2 YFSETQ come from the germline V gene. This CDR3 region has 16 residues. The CDR3 loop is CASSLWGGPNTGELFF. DNA for the CDR3: TGCGCCAGCAGCTTGTGGGGCGGTCCGAACACCGGGGAGCTGTTTTTT.

This clone was detected once. CDR3 loop: CASSSGLAYEQYF. CDR3 coding DNA: TGCGCCAGCAGCTCCGGACTTGCCTACGAGCAGTACTTC. This chain connects TRBV4-1 to TRBJ2-7; perhaps TRBD2 as D (5 bases). Germline V gene sequence: CDR1 MGHRA, CDR2 YSYEKL. The CDR3 is made up of 13 amino acids. V lost 5 bases and J 2 bases, leaving 10 bases between the germline ends.

V is TRBV27 and J is TRBJ2-6; the D gene is possibly TRBD1 (6 bases). The CDR3 is made up of 13 amino acids. Trimming cost V 8 bases and J 5 bases, with 10 bases left between them. The germline gives CDR1 MNHEY, CDR2 SMNVEV (reference sequence). Written as DNA, the CDR3 is TGTGCCAGCGCTGGGGGCTGGGCCAACGTCCTGACTTTC. Protein sequence: CASAGGWANVLTF.

V gene TRBV10-1 combines with J gene TRBJ1-1, with 8 bases matching TRBD1. The CDR3 is made up of 16 amino acids. Trimming at V came to 8 bases and at J to 3 bases, leaving 14 bases not matched to a gene. Germline V CDR1 and CDR2: WNHNN, SYGVQD (reference sequence). DNA for the CDR3: TGCGCCAGCCCTGGAGACAGGGGCGCCTCGGACACTGAAGCTTTCTTT. It translates to CASPGDRGASDTEAFF.

The V gene is TRBV15, the J gene TRBJ2-3; 8 bases match TRBD1. Germline CDR1 reads LNHNV; CDR2 reads YYDKDF (reference sequence). J gave up 1 base and V 3 bases, and 6 bases lay outside the gene matches. The CDR3 sequence is 16 residues long. CDR3 amino acids: CATSSLDRAGTDTQYF. The CDR3, as DNA: TGTGCCACCAGCAGCCTGGACAGGGCCGGCACAGATACGCAGTATTTT. The whole variable domain, remainder taken from reference TRBV15 and TRBJ2-3, is DAMVIQNPRYQVTQFGKPVTLSCSQTLNHNVMYWYQQKSSQAPKLLFHYYDKDFNNEADTPDNFQSRRPNTSFCFLDIRSPGLGDTAMYLCATSSLDRAGTDTQYFGPGTRLTVL.

The V gene is TRBV9, the J gene TRBJ2-5; TRBD2 might be the D (5 bases). CDR3 length equals 14 residues. Per germline, CDR1 SGDLS and CDR2 YYNGEE. The V end lost 0 bases, the J end lost 7 bases, and 13 bases lay between the germline ends. This CDR3 reads CASSVVTSAGTQYF. CDR3 DNA: TGTGCCAGCAGCGTAGTCACATCGGCGGGGACCCAGTACTTC. The full variable domain, in which reference TRBV9 and TRBJ2-5 provide the parts outside the CDR3, is DSGVTQTPKHLITATGQRVTLRCSPRSGDLSVYWYQQSLDQGLQFLIQYYNGEERAKGNILERFSAQQFPDLHSELNLSSLELGDSALYFCASSVVTSAGTQYFGPGTRLLVL.

This clone was picked up one time. V is TRBV6-5 and J is TRBJ2-7; possible D gene TRBD2, 6 bases. The length of the CDR3 is 15 residues. V lost 4 bases to trimming and J lost 7 bases, with 20 bases between them. Germline V gene lookup returns CDR1 MNHEY and CDR2 SVGAGI. The CDR3 coding sequence is TGTGCCAGCAGTTCCTCCCCCGCCGGACGGGGGGAGCAGTACTTC. It encodes CASSSSPAGRGEQYF.

V gene TRBV9 combines with J gene TRBJ2-1; 8 bases fit TRBD2. This CDR3 spans 16 amino acids. The J segment lost 6 bases and the V segment lost 4 bases, leaving 12 bases of the junction unmatched. CDR1 is SGDLS, CDR2 YYNGEE, per germline. CDR3 DNA: TGTGCCAGCAGCTTATATAGCGGGATAGCGATCAATGAGCAGTTCTTC. Amino acid sequence: CASSLYSGIAINEQFF.